These T cell receptor beta chains were read from a single sample in a study of blood T cell repertoires in COVID-19. The method was immunoSEQ multiplex PCR; TCRdb's version includes in-frame clones alone and lacks a portion of them. This table holds some 240,000 clones, around four fifths found once. Sequencing was performed on peripheral blood. Every receptor here comes from a woman aged 55-75 years with active or convalescent COVID-19. Each CDR3 is given with its conserved first and last residue. D genes are given only for firm matches. Not every row has a clone size; where given, it reads once, few, many or a size class.

d_call | clone_size | j_call | v_call | cdr3_nt | cdr3_aa
TRBD2 | NA | TRBJ2-2 | TRBV19 | TGTGCCAGTAGGGTAGCGGGAGCGAACACCGGGGAGCTGTTTTTT | CASRVAGANTGELFF
NA | NA | TRBJ2-3 | TRBV5-1 | TGCGCCAGCAGCTTGGCCGGGTTGGGTAGCACAGATACGCAGTATTTT | CASSLAGLGSTDTQYF
NA | NA | TRBJ2-7 | TRBV7-9 | TGTGCCAGCAATAGAGGACTCTCCTACGAGCAGTACTTC | CASNRGLSYEQYF
NA | NA | TRBJ1-2 | TRBV30 | TGTGCCTGCCAAGACACAGTGAACTATGGCTACACCTTC | CACQDTVNYGYTF
TRBD2 | once | TRBJ2-5 | TRBV12-5 | TGTGCTAGTGGTTTAGGGATAGCGGGGTACCAAGAGACCCAGTACTTC | CASGLGIAGYQETQYF
NA | NA | TRBJ1-5 | TRBV6-5 | TGTGCCAGCAGTTACGGGCAGAATCAGCCCCAGCATTTT | CASSYGQNQPQHF
NA | NA | TRBJ1-3 | TRBV12-3/TRBV12-4 | TGTGCCAGCAGTTTAGCGGGGGGCACCATATATTTT | CASSLAGGTIYF
NA | NA | TRBJ2-1 | TRBV5-1 | TGCGCCAGCAGCTTGGATGGGGCATCCAATGAGCAGTTCTTC | CASSLDGASNEQFF
TRBD1 | few | TRBJ1-3 | TRBV18 | TGTGCCAGCTCACCACGACAGGGTCAGTCTGGAAACACCATATATTTT | CASSPRQGQSGNTIYF
NA | NA | TRBJ1-5 | TRBV7-2 | TGTGCCAGCAGCTTAGTGGGCTTGAATCAGCCCCAGCATTTT | CASSLVGLNQPQHF
NA | NA | TRBJ1-1 | TRBV6-5 | TGTGCCAGCAGTTCCCCAAGGGGATGGGCGAACACTGAAGCTTTCTTT | CASSSPRGWANTEAFF
TRBD1 | NA | TRBJ1-4 | TRBV6-5 | TGTGCCAGCAGCCGAGATGGACAGGGCTCAGGAAAACTGTTTTTT | CASSRDGQGSGKLFF
TRBD2 | NA | TRBJ2-3 | TRBV7-9 | TGTGCCAGCAGCTGGGGGGGAAGCACAGATACGCAGTATTTT | CASSWGGSTDTQYF
NA | few | TRBJ1-5 | TRBV6-5 | TGTGCCAGCAGTTACACCTCCGGGGTGGATCAGCCCCAGCATTTT | CASSYTSGVDQPQHF
NA | NA | TRBJ1-4 | TRBV19 | TGTGCCAGTAGTATAGAGACACGGGGGAATGAAAAACTGTTTTTT | CASSIETRGNEKLFF
TRBD1 | NA | TRBJ2-7 | TRBV30 | TGTGCCTGGAGTCCCACAGGGGGCCCCTACGAGCAGTACTTC | CAWSPTGGPYEQYF
TRBD1 | NA | TRBJ1-2 | TRBV7-9 | TGTGCCAGCAGCCCCGGACAGGGAAACTATGGCTACACCTTC | CASSPGQGNYGYTF
TRBD2 | NA | TRBJ2-3 | TRBV9 | TGTGCCAGCAGCGCCCGGGGGGGTGGCACAGATACGCAGTATTTT | CASSARGGGTDTQYF
TRBD2 | NA | TRBJ2-3 | TRBV5-1 | TGCGCCAGCAGCTGGGGACTAGCGGGGGGCCTCACAGATACGCAGTATTTT | CASSWGLAGGLTDTQYF
TRBD2 | NA | TRBJ2-3 | TRBV5-6 | TGTGCCAGCAGCGATTTTGCGGGGGGGCACACAGATACGCAGTATTTT | CASSDFAGGHTDTQYF
NA | NA | TRBJ2-1 | TRBV15 | TGTGCCACCAGCAGAGTTAACAGCGGTTATCACAATGAGCAGTTCTTC | CATSRVNSGYHNEQFF
TRBD1 | NA | TRBJ2-7 | TRBV5-1 | TGCGCCAGCAGCTTGGGACAGGGGGTCTCCTACGAGCAGTACTTC | CASSLGQGVSYEQYF
TRBD1 | NA | TRBJ1-5 | TRBV11-2 | TGTGCCAGCAGCGCGGACAGGTTTAATCAGCCCCAGCATTTT | CASSADRFNQPQHF
NA | NA | TRBJ1-3 | TRBV10-3 | TGTGCCATCAGTGATGGGCCAGCAAGTGGAAACACCATATATTTT | CAISDGPASGNTIYF
NA | NA | TRBJ2-6 | TRBV5-1 | TGCGCCAGCAGGCGCTCCTCTGGGGCCAACGTCCTGACTTTC | CASRRSSGANVLTF
TRBD1 | NA | TRBJ2-2 | TRBV15 | TGTGCCACCAGCACGAAGCAGGGGGTGAACACCGGGGAGCTGTTTTTT | CATSTKQGVNTGELFF
TRBD2 | NA | TRBJ2-7 | TRBV6-5 | TGTGCCAGCAGTTCTATAGCGGGGGGGGACTACGAGCAGTACTTC | CASSSIAGGDYEQYF
NA | NA | TRBJ1-1 | TRBV18 | TGTGCCAGCTCACCGGACACTCCGAACACTGAAGCTTTCTTT | CASSPDTPNTEAFF
NA | NA | TRBJ1-2 | TRBV18 | TGTGCCAGCTCACCCACAGACAGTCATGGCTACACCTTC | CASSPTDSHGYTF
TRBD2 | NA | TRBJ2-1 | TRBV28 | TGTGCCAGCACCACGACTAGCGGGGGGCGATACAATGAGCAGTTCTTC | CASTTTSGGRYNEQFF
TRBD2 | NA | TRBJ2-7 | TRBV4-3 | TGCGCCAGCAGCCAAGATACGGGGGGGAGAGAGCAGTACTTC | CASSQDTGGREQYF
TRBD2 | NA | TRBJ2-1 | TRBV2 | TGTGCCAGAGGGACTAGCGGGGCCTACAATGAGCAGTTCTTC | CARGTSGAYNEQFF
TRBD1 | NA | TRBJ1-1 | TRBV5-1 | TGCGCCAGCAGCGAGGGACAGGGAAGCACTGAAGCTTTCTTT | CASSEGQGSTEAFF
TRBD2 | NA | TRBJ2-3 | TRBV2 | TGTGCCAGCAGTGAGACTAGCGGGGGGGGAGCAGATACGCAGTATTTT | CASSETSGGGADTQYF
NA | NA | TRBJ1-3 | TRBV11-1 | TGTGCCAGCAGCCGGACCGGGACACGTGGAAACACCATATATTTT | CASSRTGTRGNTIYF
TRBD2 | NA | TRBJ2-3 | TRBV7-2 | TGTGCCAGCAGCTTAGGGGTAGCGGGGGTTAACACAGATACGCAGTATTTT | CASSLGVAGVNTDTQYF
NA | NA | TRBJ1-1 | TRBV7-9 | TGTGCCAGCAGCCATTCTATTCCCGGGTTTACTGAAGCTTTCTTT | CASSHSIPGFTEAFF
TRBD2 | NA | TRBJ2-3 | TRBV7-8 | TGTGCCAGCAGCTTATCCCCCCTAGCGGGGCTTACAGATACGCAGTATTTT | CASSLSPLAGLTDTQYF
TRBD2 | NA | TRBJ2-1 | TRBV11-3 | TGTGCCAGCAGCTCAGGACTAGCGGGGACCCCGGGGGAGCAGTTCTTC | CASSSGLAGTPGEQFF
NA | NA | TRBJ2-5 | TRBV5-1 | TGCGCCAGCAGCCCTAAATCCCTAGGGACCCAGTACTTC | CASSPKSLGTQYF
NA | NA | TRBJ1-2 | TRBV4-3 | TGCGCCAGCAGCCAGCTAGAGGGCGGGTATGGCTACACCTTC | CASSQLEGGYGYTF
TRBD1 | once | TRBJ1-1 | TRBV27 | TGTGCCAGCACAACCTTTTTAACAGGGGGCGGGCGAGCTGAAGCTTTCTTT | CASTTFLTGGGRAEAFF
NA | NA | TRBJ2-3 | TRBV7-9 | TGTGCCAGCAGGGGCCCGGCCACAGATACGCAGTATTTT | CASRGPATDTQYF
TRBD1 | NA | TRBJ1-1 | TRBV18 | TGTGCCAGCTCACCACGGGAGACAGGGGGTGATGGTGAAGCTTTCTTT | CASSPRETGGDGEAFF
TRBD1 | NA | TRBJ2-7 | TRBV5-1 | TGCGCCAGCAGCTTGGCTCAGGGGACAGGTCCGGAAGAGCAGTACTTC | CASSLAQGTGPEEQYF
TRBD1 | NA | TRBJ2-7 | TRBV6-2/TRBV6-3 | TGTGCCAGCAGCCCGGGACAGGAGTCCTACGAGCAGTACTTC | CASSPGQESYEQYF
NA | few | TRBJ2-1 | TRBV18 | TGTGCCAGCTCACCGGGGGGTTCGGGCAATGAGCAGTTCTTC | CASSPGGSGNEQFF
TRBD1 | NA | TRBJ1-2 | TRBV11-2 | TGTGCCAGCAGCTTAGCATGGGACAGGGCCTATGGCTACACCTTC | CASSLAWDRAYGYTF
NA | NA | TRBJ1-1 | TRBV6-5 | TGTGCCAGCAGTTACTCACAGGGTACAAACACTGAAGCTTTCTTT | CASSYSQGTNTEAFF
TRBD2 | NA | TRBJ2-3 | TRBV4-1 | TGCGCCAGCAGCCAAAGTAGCGGGTTTTCCACAGATACGCAGTATTTT | CASSQSSGFSTDTQYF
NA | NA | TRBJ1-1 | TRBV27 | TGTGCCAGCAGTAGACAGGCCATGAACACTGAAGCTTTCTTT | CASSRQAMNTEAFF
TRBD2 | few | TRBJ2-7 | TRBV7-3 | TGTGCCAGCAGTTTGGACCCGGCCCGGGAGGGGGAGCAGTACTTC | CASSLDPAREGEQYF
NA | NA | TRBJ1-1 | TRBV27 | TGTGCCAGCAGTTTACGGGGGGGGAACACTGAAGCTTTCTTT | CASSLRGGNTEAFF
TRBD1 | NA | TRBJ2-3 | TRBV2 | TGTGCCAGCACCGGGACAGCTCGCACAGATACGCAGTATTTT | CASTGTARTDTQYF
NA | many | TRBJ2-7 | TRBV12-3/TRBV12-4 | TGTGCCAGCAGTCAGGGCTACGAGCAGTACTTC | CASSQGYEQYF
NA | NA | TRBJ2-3 | TRBV6-5 | TGTGCCAGCAGTTACGCCGGGGGTTCGCCTACAGATACGCAGTATTTT | CASSYAGGSPTDTQYF
TRBD1 | once | TRBJ1-2 | TRBV18 | TGTGCCAGCTCACCGTCCCGGGACAGGGCCGCTAACTATGGCTACACCTTC | CASSPSRDRAANYGYTF